The 15 T cell receptor beta chains in this list originate from one sample, sequenced in a study of T cell repertoires in cytomegalovirus infection. No antigens are known for them. TCRdb re-analysed the reads in MiXCR, keeping a single row per CDR3 protein. In the table there are roughly 920,000 distinct CDR3 sequences, less than 35% of which are singletons. The material sequenced was cultured CD8+ T cells from PBMCs, taken from culture after CMV antigen stimulation. The receptors come from a human donor in good health (CMV status not recorded). Some clones in this sample may be carry-over from other donors' samples.

Only a few counts were recorded for this clonotype. The CDR3 coding sequence is TGTGCCAGCAGCCCTACTAGCGGGGATAACAATGAGCAGTTCTTC. Its translation is CASSPTSGDNNEQFF. The chain joins TRBV7-6 to TRBJ2-1, with 10 positions matching TRBD2. The CDR3 covers 15 residues. From germline, CDR1 is SGHVS and CDR2 FNYEAQ. J lost 5 bases, V lost 5 bases, and 6 bases had no gene match.

The count of this clonotype is one. The rearrangement joins TRBV19 to TRBJ1-6; D uncertain. Trimming pared 3 bases from V and 5 bases from J, leaving 5 bases between. The CDR3 is 13 residues long. Germline V CDR1 and CDR2: LNHDA, SQIVND (reference sequence). The CDR3 nucleotides are TGTGCCAGTAGTATCCAAGATAATTCACCCCTCCACTTT. This sequence encodes CASSIQDNSPLHF. The full variable domain, rest sourced from reference TRBV19 and TRBJ1-6, is DGGITQSPKYLFRKEGQNVTLSCEQNLNHDAMYWYRQDPGQGLRLIYYSQIVNDFQKGDIAEGYSVSREKKESFPLTVTSAQKNPTAFYLCASSIQDNSPLHFGNGTRLTVT.

This clonotype has at least ten counts. The gene calls are TRBV7-2 and TRBJ1-2; tentative D call: TRBD1 (6 bases). The V end lost 2 bases, the J end lost 4 bases, and 11 bases lay between the germline ends. This CDR3 region has 14 residues. Germline CDR1 SGHTA, CDR2 FQGNSA. In DNA, the CDR3 is TGTGCCAGCAGCTTACCCGGGGGCTTCTATGGCTACACCTTC. Amino acid sequence: CASSLPGGFYGYTF.

The chain is built from TRBV7-6 and TRBJ2-1; tentatively, D is TRBD2 (5 bases). This CDR3 has 14 residues. V lost 5 bases to trimming and J lost 5 bases, with 13 bases between them. Germline CDR1 and CDR2: SGHVS and FNYEAQ. The CDR3 nucleotides read TGTGCCAGCAGCACTAGGATAGGGAACAATGAGCAGTTCTTC. It translates to CASSTRIGNNEQFF.

This clonotype was seen just once. The chain is built from TRBV29-1 and TRBJ1-5, with D unclear. V was shortened by 5 bases and J by 0 bases, with 17 bases between the two germline ends. There are 16 residues in the CDR3. Germline V gene lookup returns CDR1 SQVTM and CDR2 ANQGSEA. The CDR3 loop is CSVLDILSVSNQPQHF. In DNA, the CDR3 is TGCAGCGTTCTAGACATTCTCAGCGTTAGCAATCAGCCCCAGCATTTT.

In nucleotides, the CDR3 is TGTGCCAGCCTACCGGGACAGGGCTTGGAGGCCAACGTCCTGACTTTC. This encodes CASLPGQGLEANVLTF. J is TRBJ2-6 and V is TRBV18; 9 nucleotides match TRBD1. Trimming took 8 bases from V and 6 from J; bases not matched to a gene: 11. Germline V gene lookup returns CDR1 KGHSH and CDR2 LQKENI. This CDR3 comprises 16 residues.

The chain uses TRBV6-2 or TRBV6-3 and TRBJ2-7, with 7 nucleotides matching TRBD2. Germline CDR1 and CDR2: MNHEY and SVGEGT. The CDR3 sequence is 16 residues long. The CDR3 is CVSRSPRGDPDYEQYV. The CDR3 nucleotides are TGTGTCAGCAGAAGTCCCCGGGGGGACCCGGACTACGAGCAGTACGTC.

The V gene is TRBV7-9, the J gene TRBJ1-2; D is unclear. The CDR3 consists of 10 residues. Germline V gives CDR1 SEHNR, CDR2 FQNEAQ (reference sequence). V gave up 5 bases and J gave up 6 bases, with 4 bases separating them. CDR3 sequence (DNA): TGTGCCAGCAGCCAAAATGGCTACACCTTC. Amino acids: CASSQNGYTF.

The gene calls are TRBV5-5 and TRBJ1-1; D is unresolved. The CDR3 contains 12 residues. The germline V and J ends were trimmed by 6 bases and 10 bases, with 16 bases remaining between them. CDR1 and CDR2 from the germline V gene are SGHKS and YYEKEE (reference sequence). The CDR3 DNA is TGTGCCAGCATCAACCCGGAGGGTCTAGCTTTCTTT. Translation gives CASINPEGLAFF.

The rearrangement joins TRBV4-2 to TRBJ1-1; possible D gene TRBD1, 5 bases. The V and J ends lost 0 bases and 4 bases respectively, with 9 bases between them. The CDR3 contains 14 residues. Germline values: CDR1 LGHNA, CDR2 YNFKEQ. CDR3 in amino acids: CASSQDGGGTEAFF. The CDR3, as DNA: TGTGCCAGCAGCCAAGATGGCGGGGGCACTGAAGCTTTCTTT.

The chain is built from TRBV4-1 and TRBJ1-1; D ambiguous. Germline CDR1 is MGHRA and CDR2 is YSYEKL. V was cut by 0 bases and J by 7 bases, with 12 bases left in between. The CDR3 has 14 amino acids. CDR3 nucleotides: TGCGCCAGCAGCCAAGATGATGGGGAGCTTGAAGCTTTCTTT. It is translated as CASSQDDGELEAFF.

Points on this clonotype: This may be a read error: a much more frequent sequence differs by one nucleotide. The CDR3 nucleotides read TGTGCCAGCAGCCCGTCCAGGGGGCTTGATGATGAGCAGTTCTTC. Protein product: CASSPSRGLDDEQFF. The gene calls are TRBV6-6 and TRBJ2-1; 8 bases fit TRBD1. The CDR3 is 15 amino acids. J was trimmed by 8 bases and V by 6 bases; bases with no gene match: 12. CDR1 and CDR2 (germline): MNHNY, SVGAGI (reference sequence).

The chain couples TRBV20-1 to TRBJ2-7; D tentatively fits TRBD1 or TRBD2 (6 bases each). The CDR3 covers 15 residues. Trimming pared 0 bases from V and 1 base from J, leaving 13 bases between. Germline V lookup: CDR1 DFQATT, CDR2 SNEGSKA (reference sequence). CDR3 protein: CSARDLGGGSYEQYF. The CDR3 nucleotides read TGCAGTGCTAGAGATCTGGGGGGCGGGTCCTACGAGCAGTACTTC.

In this sample, this clonotype turned up a few times. The rearrangement joins TRBV6-5 to TRBJ2-5; 8 nucleotides line up with TRBD2. Germline V gives CDR1 MNHEY, CDR2 SVGAGI. The CDR3 length is 15 residues. V dropped 0 bases and J dropped 2; count of bases not matched to a gene: 2. This CDR3 reads CASSYSSGGQETQYF. The CDR3, as DNA: TGTGCCAGCAGTTACTCGAGCGGGGGACAAGAGACCCAGTACTTC.

The sample holds many counts of this clonotype. The chain joins TRBV7-6 to TRBJ2-1; weak D call: TRBD2 (9 bases). Trimming shortened V by 4 bases and J by 1 base, and 29 bases separated the two germline ends. This CDR3 spans 21 amino acids. Germline V gene data show CDR1 as SGHVS and CDR2 as FNYEAQ. CDR3 DNA sequence: TGTGCCAGCAGCTCACCCCGGACAGGGTCGATAGCGGGGGTGTCCTACAATGAGCAGTTCTTC. The encoded protein is CASSSPRTGSIAGVSYNEQFF.